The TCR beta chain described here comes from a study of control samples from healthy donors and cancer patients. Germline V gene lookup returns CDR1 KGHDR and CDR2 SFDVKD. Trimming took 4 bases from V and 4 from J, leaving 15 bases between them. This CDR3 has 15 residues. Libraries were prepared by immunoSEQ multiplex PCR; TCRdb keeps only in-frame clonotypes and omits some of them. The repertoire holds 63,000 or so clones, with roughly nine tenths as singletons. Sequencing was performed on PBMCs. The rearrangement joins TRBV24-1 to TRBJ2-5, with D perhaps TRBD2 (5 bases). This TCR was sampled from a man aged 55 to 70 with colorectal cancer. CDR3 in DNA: TGTGCCACCAGTGACCAATGGACTTTCTCAGAGACCCAGTACTTC. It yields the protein CATSDQWTFSETQYF.